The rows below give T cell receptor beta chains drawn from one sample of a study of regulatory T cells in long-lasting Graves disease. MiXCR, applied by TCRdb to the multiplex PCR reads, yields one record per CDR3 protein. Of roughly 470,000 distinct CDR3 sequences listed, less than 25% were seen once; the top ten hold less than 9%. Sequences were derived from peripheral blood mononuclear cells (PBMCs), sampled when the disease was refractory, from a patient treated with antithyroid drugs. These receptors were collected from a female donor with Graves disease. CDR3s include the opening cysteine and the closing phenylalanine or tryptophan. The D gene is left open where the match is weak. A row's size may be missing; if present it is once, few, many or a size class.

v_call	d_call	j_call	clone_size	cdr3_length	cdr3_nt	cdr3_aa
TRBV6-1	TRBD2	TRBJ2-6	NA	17	TGTGCCAGCAGCTTGAGGACGGGGGAGGGTGGGGCCAACGTCCTGACTTTC	CASSLRTGEGGANVLTF
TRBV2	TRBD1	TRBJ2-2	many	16	TGTGCCAGCAGTAGACAGGGGGCCTCGGACACCGGGGAGCTGTTTTTT	CASSRQGASDTGELFF
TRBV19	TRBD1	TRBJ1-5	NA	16	TGTGCCAGTAGTTTAAAAGGGACAGGGGGCGGTCAGCCCCAGCATTTT	CASSLKGTGGGQPQHF
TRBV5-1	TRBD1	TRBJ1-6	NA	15	TGCGCCAGCAGCTTGGACCGGGACAGGAGGCCACCCCTCCACTTT	CASSLDRDRRPPLHF
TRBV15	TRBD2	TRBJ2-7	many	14	TGTGCCACCAGCCAGCGGGAGGTCTCCTACGAGCAGTACTTC	CATSQREVSYEQYF
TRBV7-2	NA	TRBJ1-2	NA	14	TGTGCCAGCAGCTTAGATCTCCAGATCTATGGCTACACCTTC	CASSLDLQIYGYTF
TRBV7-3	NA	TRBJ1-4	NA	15	TGTGCCAGCAGCCCCCGGGGGTCCCAACGCCAAAAACTGTTTTTT	CASSPRGSQRQKLFF
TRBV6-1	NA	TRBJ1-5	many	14	TGTGCCAGCAGACCCGGACACTCAAATCAGCCCCAGCATTTT	CASRPGHSNQPQHF
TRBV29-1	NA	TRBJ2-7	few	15	TGCAGCACCCGTAGAGGGGCGGACCGCTCCTACGAGCAGTACTTC	CSTRRGADRSYEQYF
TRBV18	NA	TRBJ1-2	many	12	TGTGCCAGCTCGACCGAGGGAGACGGCTACACCTTC	CASSTEGDGYTF
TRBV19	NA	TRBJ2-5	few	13	TGTGCCAGTTACGATCCCGGCGGGGAGACCCAGTACTTC	CASYDPGGETQYF
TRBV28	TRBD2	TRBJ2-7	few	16	TGTGCCAGCAGGCCGGGACTAGCGGGAGAGCCCTACGAGCAGTACTTC	CASRPGLAGEPYEQYF
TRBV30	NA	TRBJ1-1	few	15	TGTGCCTGGAGTGTACTGGGCGTCAGGAGTGCTGAAGCTTTCTTT	CAWSVLGVRSAEAFF
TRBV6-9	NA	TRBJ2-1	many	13	TGTGCCAGCAGTTCCTTGGCCTATAATGAGCAGTTCTTC	CASSSLAYNEQFF
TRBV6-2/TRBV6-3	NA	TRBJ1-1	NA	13	TGTGCCAGCAGGGCAGGGAGGAACACTGAAGCTTTCTTT	CASRAGRNTEAFF
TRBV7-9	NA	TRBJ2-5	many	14	TGTGCCAGCAGCTTGGCACGGGACCAAGAGACCCAGTACTTC	CASSLARDQETQYF
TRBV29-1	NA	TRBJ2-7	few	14	TGCAGCGTTGAAGGTTGGGGACACTCCTACGAGCAGTACTTC	CSVEGWGHSYEQYF
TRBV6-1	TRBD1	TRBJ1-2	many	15	TGTGCCAGCAAGGCGTCCGGGACAGGGAGCTATGGCTACACCTTC	CASKASGTGSYGYTF
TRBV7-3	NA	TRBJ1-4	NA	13	TGTGCCAGCGGCCTGACACCGGATCAAAAGGTGTTTTTT	CASGLTPDQKVFF
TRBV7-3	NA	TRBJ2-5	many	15	TGTGCCAGCAGCCCTGGGGGGGGGGGCAGAGAGACCCAGTACTTC	CASSPGGGGRETQYF
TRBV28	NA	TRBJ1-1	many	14	TGTGCCAGCAGTTTACGCCCACGGGTTTTCGCAGCTTTCTTT	CASSLRPRVFAAFF
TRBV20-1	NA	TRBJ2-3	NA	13	TGCAGTGCTAGCATTAGCCGCACAGATACGCAGTATTTT	CSASISRTDTQYF
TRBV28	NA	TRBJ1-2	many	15	TGTGCCAGCAGTTTCACGGGTGGACTGAACTATGGCTACACCTTC	CASSFTGGLNYGYTF
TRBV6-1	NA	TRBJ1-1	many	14	TGTGCCTGCACGAGGGGAACGATGAACACTGAAGCTTTCTTT	CACTRGTMNTEAFF
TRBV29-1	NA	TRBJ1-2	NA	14	TGCAGCGCCCGGGCCACTGGGGGTGACTATGGCTACGCCTTC	CSARATGGDYGYAF
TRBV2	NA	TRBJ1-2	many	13	TGTGCCAGCAGCCCCTGGGCCGACTATGGCTACACCTTC	CASSPWADYGYTF
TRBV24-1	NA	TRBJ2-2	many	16	TGTGCCACGTCCCCCCAGGGAGGAAGATTTGGCGGGGAGCTGTTTTTT	CATSPQGGRFGGELFF
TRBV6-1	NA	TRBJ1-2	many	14	TGTGCCAGCGTACAGGGATCCAATAACTATGGCTACACCTTC	CASVQGSNNYGYTF
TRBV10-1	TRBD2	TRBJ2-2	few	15	TGCGCCAGCAACCCGGGAGGCTCGTACACCGGGGAGCTGTTTTTT	CASNPGGSYTGELFF
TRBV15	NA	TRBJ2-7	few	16	TGTGCCACCAGCAGAGATGCAACAGCATACTCCTACGAGCAGTACTTC	CATSRDATAYSYEQYF
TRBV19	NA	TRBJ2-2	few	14	TGTGCCAGTAGTATATACGATTTGACCGGGGAGCTGTTTTTT	CASSIYDLTGELFF
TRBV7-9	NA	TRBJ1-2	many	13	TGTGCCAGCAGTAAGGAGATGAGCTATGGCTACACCTTC	CASSKEMSYGYTF
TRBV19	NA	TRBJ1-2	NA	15	TGTGCCAGTAGTATTAAGTTGGGGGGCGTCTATGGCTACACCTTC	CASSIKLGGVYGYTF
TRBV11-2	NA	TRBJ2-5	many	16	TGTGCCAGCTCCTCGGCTGGCGGGACGTACCAAGAGACCCAGTACTTC	CASSSAGGTYQETQYF
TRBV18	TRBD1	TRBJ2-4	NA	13	TGTGCCAGCTCACCAGGCAGGGGGAACATTCAGTACTTC	CASSPGRGNIQYF
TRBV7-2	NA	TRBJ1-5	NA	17	TGTGCCAGCAGCCCGTGGGGAGGGGAGGTTGGAAATCAGCCCCAGCGTTTT	CASSPWGGEVGNQPQRF
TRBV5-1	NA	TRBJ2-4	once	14	TGCGCCAGCAGGAGGGATCTGGACAAAAACATTCAGTACTTC	CASRRDLDKNIQYF
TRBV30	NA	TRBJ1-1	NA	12	TGTGCCTGGAGTGTACTGGGGTCGGGAGCTTTCTTT	CAWSVLGSGAFF
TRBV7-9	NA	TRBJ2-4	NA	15	TGTGCCAGCAGCCCTGCTTCCCGAGCCAAAAACATTCAGTACTTC	CASSPASRAKNIQYF
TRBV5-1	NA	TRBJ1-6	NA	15	TGCGCCAGCAGCTTGGGACAGACGTATAATTCACCCCTCCACTTT	CASSLGQTYNSPLHF
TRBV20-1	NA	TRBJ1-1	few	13	TGCAGTGCTAGAGGGCCCGCCGGCACTGAAGCTTTCTTT	CSARGPAGTEAFF
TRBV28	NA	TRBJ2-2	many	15	TGTGCCAGCAGTTTCTTTAGTAAGAACACCGGGGAGCTGTTTTTT	CASSFFSKNTGELFF
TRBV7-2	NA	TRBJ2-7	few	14	TGTGCCAGCAGCGATCAGGGCAGTTACTACGAGCAGTACTTC	CASSDQGSYYEQYF
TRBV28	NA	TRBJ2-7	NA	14	TGTGCCAGCAACCCACAGGGGGGGGTCTACGAGCAGTACTTC	CASNPQGGVYEQYF
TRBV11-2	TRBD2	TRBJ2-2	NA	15	TGTGCCAGCAGCTTAGAGGCTAGCGGCTCCAATGGGCTGTTTTTT	CASSLEASGSNGLFF
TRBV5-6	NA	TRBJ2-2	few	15	TGTGCCAGCAGCCCCGGACCCCTAAACACCGGGGAGCTGTTTTTT	CASSPGPLNTGELFF
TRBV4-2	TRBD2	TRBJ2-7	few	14	TGTGCCAGCAGCCATAGCGGGGCGAACTACGAGCAGTACTTC	CASSHSGANYEQYF
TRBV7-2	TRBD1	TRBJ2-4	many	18	TGTGCCAGCAGCGCCGGGACAGGGGCGAATATAGCCAAAAACATTCAGTACTTC	CASSAGTGANIAKNIQYF
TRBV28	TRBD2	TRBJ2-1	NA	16	TGTGCCAGCAGTCCCCTCCTAGCGGGAGGACGAAATGAGCAGTTCTTC	CASSPLLAGGRNEQFF